A selection of T cell receptor beta chains follows, all from one sample in a study of early T cells in non-severe SARS-CoV-2 infection. Each CDR3 protein gets one entry after TCRdb re-called the 5' RACE reads with MiXCR. The table has 68,000 or so distinct CDR3 sequences, 9.5% to 13% seen once; the top ten hold roughly 6%. The sample consisted of whole blood. Receptors originate from an adult who was a healthcare worker with PCR-confirmed SARS-CoV-2 infection or an uninfected control (not recorded which). The CDR3 runs from the conserved cysteine through the conserved F or W. D genes are given only for firm matches. Clone size is not always given. Where it is, it says once, few, many or a class for expanded clones.

j_call	v_call	clone_size	d_call	cdr3_aa	cdr3_nt
TRBJ2-1	TRBV12-3/TRBV12-4	NA	TRBD2	CASMRVAGNEQFF	TGTGCCAGCATGCGGGTAGCGGGAAATGAGCAGTTCTTC
TRBJ1-2	TRBV29-1	many	TRBD1	CSVEGTDRGGYTF	TGCAGCGTTGAAGGAACGGACAGGGGAGGCTACACCTTC
TRBJ2-3	TRBV10-2	few	NA	CASSEGDTQYF	TGCGCCAGCAGTGAGGGGGATACGCAGTATTTT
TRBJ2-3	TRBV15	few	NA	CATSIADTQYF	TGTGCCACCAGTATAGCAGATACGCAGTATTTT
TRBJ2-3	TRBV7-2	NA	TRBD1	CASSLRTGGVSDTQYF	TGTGCCAGCAGCTTACGGACAGGGGGCGTATCAGATACGCAGTATTTT
TRBJ2-2	TRBV15	few	TRBD2	CATSSSGRGTGELFF	TGTGCCACCAGCAGTAGCGGGAGGGGAACCGGGGAGCTGTTTTTT
TRBJ1-2	TRBV4-1	NA	NA	CASSQAGTKHRYGYTF	TGCGCCAGCAGCCAAGCCGGGACTAAGCACCGCTATGGCTACACCTTC
TRBJ2-2	TRBV5-5	NA	NA	CASSLMVGGGGELFF	TGTGCCAGCAGCTTGATGGTAGGGGGAGGCGGGGAGCTGTTTTTT
TRBJ2-3	TRBV20-1	NA	TRBD2	CSAIGGRAIDTQYF	TGCAGTGCTATAGGCGGGAGGGCGATAGATACGCAGTATTTT
TRBJ1-4	TRBV29-1	NA	NA	CSVEGSLFF	TGCAGCGTAGAGGGTTCCCTGTTTTTT
TRBJ2-2	TRBV20-1	few	NA	CSASQAGELFF	TGCAGTGCTAGTCAGGCCGGGGAGCTGTTTTTT
TRBJ1-2	TRBV2	few	TRBD1	CASSPGGVGNYGYTF	TGTGCCAGCAGCCCAGGGGGCGTAGGAAACTATGGCTACACCTTC
TRBJ2-2	TRBV6-2/TRBV6-3	NA	TRBD2	CASSYLNLAGGRTGELFF	TGTGCCAGCAGTTACCTCAACCTAGCGGGAGGGCGCACCGGGGAGCTGTTTTTT
TRBJ2-2	TRBV6-2/TRBV6-3	NA	TRBD1	CASSYEGGASGELFF	TGTGCCAGCAGTTACGAAGGGGGCGCCAGCGGGGAGCTGTTTTTT
TRBJ2-4	TRBV27	NA	NA	CASSLAAKNIQYF	TGTGCCAGCAGTTTAGCAGCCAAAAACATTCAGTACTTC
TRBJ2-7	TRBV20-1	once	NA	CSASAPRVSYEQYF	TGCAGTGCTAGTGCTCCTAGAGTCTCCTACGAGCAGTACTTC
TRBJ2-3	TRBV28	many	NA	CASSLSGGTDTQYF	TGTGCCAGCAGTTTATCAGGGGGCACAGATACGCAGTATTTT
TRBJ1-2	TRBV9	many	TRBD1	CASSEGQANGYTF	TGTGCCAGCAGCGAAGGACAGGCTAATGGCTACACCTTC
TRBJ2-1	TRBV9	few	NA	CASSVERRRSSYNEQFF	TGTGCCAGCAGCGTAGAAAGGAGAAGGAGCTCCTACAATGAGCAGTTCTTC
TRBJ2-1	TRBV30	NA	TRBD2	CAWGTSGRNEQFF	TGTGCCTGGGGGACTAGCGGGAGAAATGAGCAGTTCTTC
TRBJ1-3	TRBV9	many	NA	CASSVSGISGNTIYF	TGTGCCAGCAGCGTATCAGGAATCTCTGGAAACACCATATATTTT
TRBJ1-4	TRBV6-1	many	NA	CASSEAAGSNEKLFF	TGTGCCAGCAGTGAAGCGGCTGGGTCTAATGAAAAACTGTTTTTT
TRBJ2-1	TRBV29-1	many	NA	CSVVATVDYNEQFF	TGCAGCGTTGTTGCCACGGTGGACTACAATGAGCAGTTCTTC
TRBJ1-1	TRBV6-2/TRBV6-3	NA	NA	CASSYSKGSLRNTEAFF	TGTGCCAGCAGTTACTCGAAGGGGTCGTTGAGGAACACTGAAGCTTTCTTT
TRBJ1-2	TRBV6-6	many	NA	CASSYGVTNYGYTF	TGTGCCAGCAGTTACGGGGTGACCAACTATGGCTACACCTTC
TRBJ2-3	TRBV9	few	NA	CASSRDLRDSDTQYF	TGTGCCAGCAGCCGGGACCTACGGGATTCAGATACGCAGTATTTT
TRBJ2-7	TRBV11-2	NA	NA	CASSFRASSLYEQYF	TGTGCCAGCAGCTTCCGTGCTAGCAGCCTCTACGAGCAGTACTTC
TRBJ1-3	TRBV7-2	few	NA	CASSPNRGRSGNTIYF	TGTGCCAGCAGCCCCAATCGGGGTCGCTCTGGAAACACCATATATTTT
TRBJ2-2	TRBV29-1	few	NA	CSVEWGDSDNTGELFF	TGCAGCGTTGAATGGGGTGATAGCGACAACACCGGGGAGCTGTTTTTT
TRBJ2-1	TRBV6-1	few	NA	CASIRSYNEQFF	TGTGCCAGCATCAGGTCCTACAATGAGCAGTTCTTC
TRBJ2-3	TRBV19	few	TRBD2	CASRTSGEVDTQYF	TGTGCCAGTAGGACTAGCGGGGAGGTAGATACGCAGTATTTT
TRBJ1-3	TRBV6-5	few	NA	CASSYSAVPSGNTIYF	TGTGCCAGCAGTTACTCGGCAGTTCCCTCTGGAAACACCATATATTTT
TRBJ2-7	TRBV28	few	NA	CASTTSMGTNYEQYF	TGTGCCAGCACTACTAGCATGGGGACAAACTACGAGCAGTACTTC
TRBJ2-7	TRBV5-5	NA	NA	CASSLGVLPGDYEQYF	TGTGCCAGCAGCTTAGGAGTCCTCCCCGGAGACTACGAGCAGTACTTC
TRBJ1-5	TRBV18	NA	NA	CASSSTGNNQPQHF	TGTGCCAGCTCATCGACGGGAAACAATCAGCCCCAGCATTTT
TRBJ2-7	TRBV29-1	NA	NA	CSAWTASYEQYF	TGCAGCGCCTGGACAGCCTCCTACGAGCAGTACTTC
TRBJ2-4	TRBV5-1	few	NA	CASCGDGRLAKNIQYF	TGCGCCAGCTGCGGGGACGGGAGATTAGCCAAAAACATTCAGTACTTC
TRBJ1-2	TRBV10-3	few	NA	CAISVPLSPGYTF	TGTGCCATCAGTGTGCCCCTTAGCCCTGGCTACACCTTC
TRBJ2-5	TRBV9	NA	NA	CASSDRDKETQYF	TGTGCCAGCAGCGACAGGGATAAAGAGACCCAGTACTTC
TRBJ2-7	TRBV11-2	many	NA	CASSPEISGYEQYF	TGTGCCAGCAGCCCGGAGATATCCGGCTACGAGCAGTACTTC
TRBJ2-7	TRBV12-3/TRBV12-4	NA	NA	CASSFPHGAGRAEQYF	TGTGCCAGCAGCTTCCCTCATGGAGCAGGGAGAGCCGAGCAGTACTTC
TRBJ2-1	TRBV20-1	many	NA	CSARLSSYNEQFF	TGCAGTGCTAGGCTAAGCTCCTACAATGAGCAGTTCTTC
TRBJ2-7	TRBV5-1	NA	TRBD1	CASSLVPGQNSYEQYF	TGCGCCAGCAGCTTGGTTCCGGGACAGAACTCCTACGAGCAGTACTTC
TRBJ2-5	TRBV5-8	few	NA	CASSAGQFRGAHQETQYF	TGTGCCAGCAGCGCAGGACAGTTTAGAGGGGCCCACCAAGAGACCCAGTACTTC
TRBJ2-1	TRBV12-3/TRBV12-4	NA	TRBD2	CASSPRGTSGYNEQFF	TGTGCCAGCAGTCCCCGAGGTACTAGCGGGTACAATGAGCAGTTCTTC
TRBJ1-4	TRBV15	few	NA	CATSRVGTNEKLFF	TGTGCCACCAGCAGAGTAGGAACTAATGAAAAACTGTTTTTT
TRBJ2-3	TRBV7-9	few	NA	CASSLGVAVASTDTQYF	TGTGCCAGCAGCTTGGGAGTCGCGGTTGCTAGCACAGATACGCAGTATTTT
TRBJ2-7	TRBV3-1	NA	NA	CVSSQAGEQYF	TGTGTCAGCAGCCAAGCTGGTGAGCAGTACTTC
TRBJ2-7	TRBV5-1	NA	TRBD2	CASSPSRGTSRNEQYF	TGCGCCAGCAGCCCCTCGAGAGGGACTAGCAGAAACGAGCAGTACTTC
TRBJ2-1	TRBV5-6	few	NA	CASSRGVSYNEQFF	TGTGCCAGCAGCCGCGGGGTCTCCTACAATGAGCAGTTCTTC
TRBJ1-2	TRBV7-9	few	NA	CASSRGRGKQSGYTF	TGTGCCAGCAGCCGTGGGCGGGGTAAACAGTCTGGCTACACCTTC
TRBJ2-3	TRBV6-2/TRBV6-3	many	NA	CASSYRDSAPNTQYF	TGTGCCAGCAGTTACCGGGACTCAGCACCAAATACGCAGTATTTT